This T cell receptor (beta chain) was identified during a study of shared clonotypes between healthy human individuals. Some 27,000 T cell genomes, or 200 to 250 ng DNA, went into the sorted-subset replicate PCRs. Clones were read by immunoSEQ multiplex PCR, and TCRdb kept only the in-frame ones, dropping some. The repertoire includes 2.3 million or so clones, approximately 93% of them detected once, and approximately 0.4% sits in the top ten. The germline V gene encodes CDR1 SEHNR and CDR2 FQNEAQ (reference sequence). Trimming shortened V by 7 bases and J by 8 bases, and 17 bases separated the two germline ends. This CDR3 spans 13 amino acids.

The chain uses TRBV7-9 and TRBJ1-2, with D tentatively TRBD1 (6 bases). The receptor was derived from a man younger than 35 in good health. Some clones in this sample may be carry-over from other donors' samples. Sequencing was done on a sample of naive CD4+ T cells from PBMCs. Subset described: CD45RA+ positively selected. Here the CDR3 reads CASTLGGGAGYTF. The CDR3 DNA is TGTGCCAGCACCCTCGGAGGGGGGGCAGGCTACACCTTC.